The clone carrying this TCR beta chain was recorded only once. The length of the CDR3 is 14 residues. Germline V gene data show CDR1 as MNHEY and CDR2 as SVGAGI. V lost 6 bases and J 6 bases, leaving 14 bases between the germline ends. Source study methods: For nucleated cells, counts were estimated from reference gene primer amplification. Profiled with immunoSEQ multiplex PCR; TCRdb holds only in-frame clones, not every one. V and J calls and clone size are as listed in that table; D and trimming were resolved from the DNA. The data hold approximately 210,000 clones, with 70% to 90% observed a single time. This sample stems from a study of blood T cell repertoires in COVID-19. Study-level information: Whether acute or convalescent, the COVID-19 samples came from the United States, Italy and Spain. T cells, B-cell-depleted T cells, or PBMCs supplied cDNA or gDNA.

The rearrangement uses TRBV6-5 and TRBJ2-2; weak D call: TRBD2 (5 bases). This clonotype was obtained from a woman aged 40 to 55 with acute or convalescent COVID-19. Sequencing input: peripheral blood. The CDR3 nucleotides read TGTGCCAGCAGCCCCACCCTAGCTTCCGGGGAGCTGTTTTTT. Translated: CASSPTLASGELFF.